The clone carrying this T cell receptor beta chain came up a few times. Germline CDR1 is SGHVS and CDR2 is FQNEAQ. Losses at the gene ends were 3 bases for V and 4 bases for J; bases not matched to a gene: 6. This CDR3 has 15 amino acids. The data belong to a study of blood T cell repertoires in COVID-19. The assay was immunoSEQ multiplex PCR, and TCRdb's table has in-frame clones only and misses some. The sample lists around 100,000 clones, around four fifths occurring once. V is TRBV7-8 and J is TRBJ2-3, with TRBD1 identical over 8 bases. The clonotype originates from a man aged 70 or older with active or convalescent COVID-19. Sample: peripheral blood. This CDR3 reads CASSFNSDRADTQYF. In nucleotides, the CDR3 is TGTGCCAGCAGCTTTAACTCGGACAGGGCAGATACGCAGTATTTT.